This T cell receptor (beta chain) originates from a study of cytomegalovirus exposure and HLA in healthy donors. Study-level results: As a later analysis revealed, the rate of TCR association differed by HLA locus, with DRB1 most and HLA-C fewest.

The PCR made use of 60 Vbeta and 13 Jbeta primers. The protocol was immunoSEQ multiplex PCR, while the TCRdb copy is restricted to in-frame clones and leaves out a portion. This table has 120,000 or so clones, 76% appearing once. CDR3 length: 15 residues. Germline V gene data show CDR1 as LGHNA and CDR2 as YSLEER. In regard to this clone: Its matching antigen is unknown.

The specimen was PBMCs. The J gene is TRBJ2-5, the V gene TRBV4-3; the D gene is possibly TRBD1 (8 bases). The J call is doubtful: the DNA matches TRBJ2-7 better. The TCR originated in a man younger than 45 in good health and CMV-seropositive. The CDR3 DNA reads as TGCGCCAGCAGCCCGTCGGACAGGGAGGGCTACGAGCAGTACTTC. Its protein product is CASSPSDREGYEQYF.